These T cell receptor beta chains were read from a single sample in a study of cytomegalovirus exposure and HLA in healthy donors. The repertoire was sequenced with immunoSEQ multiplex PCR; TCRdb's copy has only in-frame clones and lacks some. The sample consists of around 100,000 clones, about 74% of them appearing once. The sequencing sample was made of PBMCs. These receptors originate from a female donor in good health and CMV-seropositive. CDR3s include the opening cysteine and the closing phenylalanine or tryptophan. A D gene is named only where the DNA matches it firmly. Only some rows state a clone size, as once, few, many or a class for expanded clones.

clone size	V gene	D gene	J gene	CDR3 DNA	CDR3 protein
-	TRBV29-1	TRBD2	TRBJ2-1	TGCAGCGCCCTGGACAGGGCACTAGCGGGGGACCTCAATGAGCAGTTCTTC	CSALDRALAGDLNEQFF
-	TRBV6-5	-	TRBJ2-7	TGTGCCAGCAGTTACTATCGGAGCTCCTACGAGCAGTACTTC	CASSYYRSSYEQYF
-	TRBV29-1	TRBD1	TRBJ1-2	TGCAGCGTTACAGGGGAATGGAACTATGGCTACACCTTC	CSVTGEWNYGYTF
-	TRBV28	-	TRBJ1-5	TGTGCCAGCAGAGCTACAGGCGGGGGCTATCAGCCCCAGCATTTT	CASRATGGGYQPQHF
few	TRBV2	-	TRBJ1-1	TGTGCCAGCAGGGCGGGCCTAGTGGGCACTGAAGCTTTCTTT	CASRAGLVGTEAFF
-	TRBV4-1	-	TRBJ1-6	TGCGCCAGCAGCCAAGATGGGAGTTTAGGACGCCCAGGTTCACCCCTCCACTTT	CASSQDGSLGRPGSPLHF
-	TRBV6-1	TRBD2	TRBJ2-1	TGTGCCAGCAGTGAAACTCTGGGGCTAGCGGGTTCTCACGAGCAGTTCTTC	CASSETLGLAGSHEQFF
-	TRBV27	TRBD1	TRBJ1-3	TGTGCCAGCAGTTTATCCCCGGGACAGTCGGCTGGAAACACCATATATTTT	CASSLSPGQSAGNTIYF
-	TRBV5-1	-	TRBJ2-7	TGCGCCAGCAGCCCGGACAGACGTTCCTACGAGCAGTACTTC	CASSPDRRSYEQYF
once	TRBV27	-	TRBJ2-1	TGTGCCAGCAGTCCCCCGGTCAGCGCCTATCTTGGCTCCTACAATGAGCAGTTCTTC	CASSPPVSAYLGSYNEQFF
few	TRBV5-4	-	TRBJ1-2	TGTGCCAGCAGCTTGGCAGGGCCTAACTATGGCTACACCTTC	CASSLAGPNYGYTF
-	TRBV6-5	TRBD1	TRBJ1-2	TGTGCCAGCAGGAGGGGGACAGGGACTAACTATGGCTACACCTTC	CASRRGTGTNYGYTF
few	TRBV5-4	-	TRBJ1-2	TGTGCCAGCAGCCCCCCCCGGGGGTCCCACTATGGCTACACCTTC	CASSPPRGSHYGYTF
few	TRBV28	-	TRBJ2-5	TGTGCCAGCAGCTACAGCAGGGTGGGGAAAGAGACCCAGTACTTC	CASSYSRVGKETQYF
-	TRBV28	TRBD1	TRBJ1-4	TGTGCCAGCAGCCGAATCGACAGGGTTAATGAAAAACTGTTTTTT	CASSRIDRVNEKLFF
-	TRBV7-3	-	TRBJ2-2	TGTGCCAGCAGCTTAACCCAGGGGTCCACCGGGGAGCTGTTTTTT	CASSLTQGSTGELFF
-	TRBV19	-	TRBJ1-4	TGTGCCAGTAGTATGGGGCAGGGGTGGAGAGAAAAACTGTTTTTT	CASSMGQGWREKLFF
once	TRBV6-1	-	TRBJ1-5	TGTGCCAGCAGCGGGAGGCAGTATAGCAATCAGCCCCAGCATTTT	CASSGRQYSNQPQHF
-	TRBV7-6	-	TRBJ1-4	TGTGCCAGCAGCTTGGGGGGGGCAAATGAAAAACTGTTTTTT	CASSLGGANEKLFF
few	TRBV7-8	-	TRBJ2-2	TGTGCCAGCAGCCCTACCCGGCGGACTAGGGGGACCGGGGAGCTGTTTTTT	CASSPTRRTRGTGELFF
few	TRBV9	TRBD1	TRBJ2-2	TGTGCCAGCAGCCTAGGGACAGGGGCCTCAACCGGGGAGCTGTTTTTT	CASSLGTGASTGELFF
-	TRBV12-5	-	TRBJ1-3	TGTGCTAGTGCCAGTATGGGGCCGAAGGGCACCATATATTTT	CASASMGPKGTIYF
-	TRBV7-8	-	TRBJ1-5	TGTGCCAGCAGCAGAGAGGGGGTGGGGCATCAGCCCCAGCATTTT	CASSREGVGHQPQHF
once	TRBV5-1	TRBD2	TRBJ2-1	TGCGCCAGCAGCTTGCTGGGAGGGTTAAGCAATGAGCAGTTCTTC	CASSLLGGLSNEQFF
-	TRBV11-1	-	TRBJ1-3	TGTGCCAGCAGCCCCGCGAGAAGGGGAAGCTCTGGAAACACCATATATTTT	CASSPARRGSSGNTIYF
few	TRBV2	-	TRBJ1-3	TGTGCCAGCAGTTTGACAGAATCTGGAAACACCATATATTTT	CASSLTESGNTIYF
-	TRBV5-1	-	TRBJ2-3	TGCGCCAGCAGCTTATCTGGCAGGAGCACAGATACGCAGTATTTT	CASSLSGRSTDTQYF
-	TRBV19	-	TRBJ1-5	TGTGCCAGTAGTTTACTCGATCGGGGGGACCAGCCCCAGCATTTT	CASSLLDRGDQPQHF
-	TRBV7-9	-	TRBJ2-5	TGTGCCAGCAGCCCTAGTAACCAAGAGACCCAGTACTTC	CASSPSNQETQYF
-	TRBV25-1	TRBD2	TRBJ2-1	TGTGCCAGCAGTCCCCCGGGACTAGCGGGCAATGAGCAGTTCTTC	CASSPPGLAGNEQFF
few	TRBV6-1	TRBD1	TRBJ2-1	TGTGCCAGCATACAGACAGGGCGAATGGGGCAGTTCTTC	CASIQTGRMGQFF
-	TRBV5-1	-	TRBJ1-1	TGCGCCAGCACTACCGACAGCGCTGGGAACACTGAAGCTTTCTTT	CASTTDSAGNTEAFF
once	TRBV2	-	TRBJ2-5	TGTGCCAGCGCGGGGAGTTACCAAGAGACCCAGTACTTC	CASAGSYQETQYF
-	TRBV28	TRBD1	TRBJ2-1	TGTGCCAGCAGTTTATTCGGACAGGGGGTCTATGAGCAGTTCTTC	CASSLFGQGVYEQFF
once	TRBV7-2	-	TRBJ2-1	TGTGCCAGCAGCCCTTTCGGTACTACCAACAATGAGCAGTTCTTC	CASSPFGTTNNEQFF
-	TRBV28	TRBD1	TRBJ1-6	TGTGCCAGCAGTCGCGACAGGGCCTATAATTCACCCCTCCACTTT	CASSRDRAYNSPLHF
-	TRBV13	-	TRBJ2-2	TGTGCCAGCAGCTCAGAAAACACCGGGGAGCTGTTTTTT	CASSSENTGELFF
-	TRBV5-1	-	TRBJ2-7	TGCGCCAGCAGCCGCGATAGAAGTGTTGGCTACGAGCAGTACTTC	CASSRDRSVGYEQYF
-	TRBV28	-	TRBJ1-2	TGTGCCAGCAGCCCCTCCCTGGGCTGGAACTATGGCTACACCTTC	CASSPSLGWNYGYTF
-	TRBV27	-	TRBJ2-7	TGTGCCAGCAGTTCCCAGGGGGGCGGTTCCTACGAGCAGTACTTC	CASSSQGGGSYEQYF
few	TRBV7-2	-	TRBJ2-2	TGTGCCAGCAGTTTATCAACGGCGGGTTTGGCCGGGGAGCTGTTTTTT	CASSLSTAGLAGELFF
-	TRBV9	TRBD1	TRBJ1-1	TGTGCCAGCAGCCCACGGGACAGGGATTACACTGAAGCTTTCTTT	CASSPRDRDYTEAFF
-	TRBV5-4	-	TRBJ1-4	TGTGCCAGCAGCTTAATGCAGGGAGGTGAAAAACTGTTTTTT	CASSLMQGGEKLFF
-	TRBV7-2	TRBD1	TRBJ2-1	TGTGCCAGCAGTACAAGACAGGGCCACTACAATGAGCAGTTCTTC	CASSTRQGHYNEQFF
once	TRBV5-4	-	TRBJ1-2	TGTGCCAGCAGCTTGGTAGGGGTCCCGGGCTACACCTTC	CASSLVGVPGYTF
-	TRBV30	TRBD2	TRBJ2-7	TGTGCCTGGATGACTGCGGGGGGCGAGCAGTACTTC	CAWMTAGGEQYF
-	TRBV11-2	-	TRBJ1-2	TGTGCCAGCAGAGGGCAGGGGATTAGAGGCTACACCTTC	CASRGQGIRGYTF
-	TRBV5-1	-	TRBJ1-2	TGCGCCAGCAGCTTGGTAGGGGGTAACTATGGCTACACCTTC	CASSLVGGNYGYTF